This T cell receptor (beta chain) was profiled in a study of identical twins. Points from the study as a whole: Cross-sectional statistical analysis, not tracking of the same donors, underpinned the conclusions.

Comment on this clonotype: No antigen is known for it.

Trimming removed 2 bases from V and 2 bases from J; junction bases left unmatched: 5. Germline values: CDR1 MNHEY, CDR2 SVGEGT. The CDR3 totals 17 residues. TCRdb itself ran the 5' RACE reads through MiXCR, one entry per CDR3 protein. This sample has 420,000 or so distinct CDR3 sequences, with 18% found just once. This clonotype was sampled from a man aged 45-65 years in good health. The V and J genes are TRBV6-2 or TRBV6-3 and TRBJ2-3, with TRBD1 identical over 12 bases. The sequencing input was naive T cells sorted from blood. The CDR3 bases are TGTGCCAGCAGTTACGACGGGACAGGGGGCCTCACAGATACGCAGTATTTT. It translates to CASSYDGTGGLTDTQYF.